These 32 T cell receptor beta chains came from one sample sequenced in a study of T cell repertoires in urothelial bladder cancer. The data were produced by immunoSEQ multiplex PCR, yet TCRdb's version contains in-frame clones alone and is incomplete. The sample contains under 15,000 clones, around two thirds of which appear only once. The material sequenced was tumor-infiltrating cells from bladder cancer. Receptor source: a human donor with urothelial carcinoma.

The chain recombines TRBV4-1 with TRBJ2-7; possibly TRBD1 for D (6 bases). CDR3 length equals 15 residues. Trimming stripped 0 bases from V and 3 bases from J, with 12 bases between. Germline CDR1 reads MGHRA; CDR2 reads YSYEKL. In nucleotides, the CDR3 is TGCGCCAGCAGCCAAGATAGGACAGAACACTACGAGCAGTACGTC. Amino acids: CASSQDRTEHYEQYV.

V and J are TRBV5-5 and TRBJ2-7, with TRBD2 matching 9 bases. CDR1 and CDR2 (germline): SGHKS, YYEKEE (reference sequence). The junction had 4 bases not matched to a gene; V was cut back by 2 bases and J by 1 base. This CDR3 is built from 15 residues. The CDR3 region has the DNA TGTGCCAGCAGCTTTACTCTAGCGGGGTCCTACGAGCAGTACTTC. It is translated as CASSFTLAGSYEQYF. The full variable domain, rest sourced from reference TRBV5-5 and TRBJ2-7, is DAGVTQSPTHLIKTRGQQVTLRCSPISGHKSVSWYQQVLGQGPQFIFQYYEKEERGRGNFPDRFSARQFPNYSSELNVNALLLGDSALYLCASSFTLAGSYEQYFGPGTRLTVT.

This clone was seen just once. The gene calls are TRBV2 and TRBJ1-6; TRBD1 agrees at 9 bases. Trimming at V came to 5 bases and at J to 14 bases, leaving 16 bases not matched to a gene. Germline V gene lookup returns CDR1 SNHLY and CDR2 FYNNEI. The length of the CDR3 is 16 residues. CDR3 nucleotides: TGTGCCAGCAGTTTACCCACCGGGACAGGGCTCTTCGCCCTCCACTTT. Translation gives CASSLPTGTGLFALHF. Filled out from reference TRBV2 and TRBJ1-6, the complete variable domain reads EPEVTQTPSHQVTQMGQEVILRCVPISNHLYFYWYRQILGQKVEFLVSFYNNEISEKSEIFDDQFSVERPDGSNFTLKIRSTKLEDSAMYFCASSLPTGTGLFALHFGNGTRLTVT.

V usage is TRBV4-1 and J usage is TRBJ1-1, with a tentative D call TRBD1 (5 bases). The ends were cut back, 3 bases at V and 4 bases at J, with 9 bases in the middle. Germline CDR1 is MGHRA and CDR2 is YSYEKL. CDR3 size: 13 residues. The CDR3 DNA sequence: TGCGCCAGCAGCCACCGGGGGGGCACTGAAGCTTTCTTT. Translating it yields CASSHRGGTEAFF.

A single count supports this clone. The chain employs TRBV6-6 and TRBJ2-7; the D is unclear. CDR1 MNHNY and CDR2 SVGAGI come from the germline V gene (reference sequence). CDR3 length: 11 residues. The V end lost 4 bases, the J end lost 7 bases, and 8 bases lay between the germline ends. The CDR3 nucleotides read TGTGCCAGCAGTTCCACCGGGGAGCAGTACGTC. It is translated as CASSSTGEQYV.

The chain couples TRBV6-6 to TRBJ1-3; D gene ambiguous. V lost 0 bases, J lost 0 bases, and 6 bases lay in between. The CDR3 is 15 residues long. CDR1 MNHNY and CDR2 SVGAGI come from the germline V gene (reference sequence). DNA for the CDR3: TGTGCCAGCAGTTACTCCGGCCCCTCTGGAAACACCATATATTTT. This gives the protein CASSYSGPSGNTIYF.

This clone has just a few counts. The chain employs TRBV4-2 and TRBJ1-1; 8 bases align to TRBD1. CDR1 is LGHNA, CDR2 YNFKEQ, per germline. V lost 3 bases, J lost 10 bases, and 13 bases stayed unmatched. The CDR3 has 15 residues. The CDR3 loop reads CASSQTRDRGNIAFF. The CDR3 DNA reads TGTGCCAGCAGCCAGACGCGAGACAGGGGAAATATAGCTTTCTTT.

This chain uses TRBV25-1 with TRBJ2-5; 8 positions match TRBD2. After removal of 2 bases from V and 2 bases from J, the junction contained 4 bases not matched to a gene. Per germline, CDR1 MGHDK and CDR2 SYGVNS. The CDR3 is 15 residues long. Written as DNA, the CDR3 is TGTGCCAGCAGTGAAAAGCGGGGGATACAAGAGACCCAGTACTTC. It specifies CASSEKRGIQETQYF.

The V call is TRBV10-3, the J call TRBJ2-1; the match to TRBD2 covers 8 bases. V was pared by 4 bases and J by 4 bases, with 12 bases of the junction left unmatched. This CDR3 contains 17 residues. Germline CDR1 reads ENHRY; CDR2 reads SYGVKD. The CDR3, as DNA: TGTGCCATCAGTGGTCGGGGGGGCCAAGGAGTTTACAATGAGCAGTTCTTC. This encodes CAISGRGGQGVYNEQFF.

The gene calls are TRBV29-1 and TRBJ2-4; weak D call: TRBD1 (6 bases). The CDR3 consists of 15 residues. The V gene's germline CDR1 is SQVTM and CDR2 ANQGSEA. V was clipped by 4 bases and J by 0 bases, with 13 bases between them. Here the CDR3 reads CSVVGTPLAKNIQYF. The CDR3 nucleotides read TGCAGCGTTGTAGGGACACCACTAGCCAAAAACATTCAGTACTTC. The entire variable domain, with the rest obtained from reference TRBV29-1 and TRBJ2-4, is as follows: SAVISQKPSRDICQRGTSLTIQCQVDSQVTMMFWYRQQPGQSLTLIATANQGSEATYESGFVIDKFPISRPNLTFSTLTVSNMSPEDSSIYLCSVVGTPLAKNIQYFGAGTRLSVL.

V gene TRBV11-1 combines with J gene TRBJ1-1; D remains unclear. With 5 bases removed from V and 4 bases from J, the gap between germline ends came to 11 bases. From germline, CDR1 is SGHAT and CDR2 FQDESV (reference sequence). This CDR3 region has 13 residues. In nucleotides, the CDR3 is TGTGCCAGCAGCCCAGGACCGGTCACTGAAGCTTTCTTT. This gives the protein CASSPGPVTEAFF. The full variable domain, rest sourced from reference TRBV11-1 and TRBJ1-1, is EAEVAQSPRYKITEKSQAVAFWCDPISGHATLYWYRQILGQGPELLVQFQDESVVDDSQLPKDRFSAERLKGVDSTLKIQPAELGDSAMYLCASSPGPVTEAFFGQGTRLTVV.

The genes are TRBV7-2 and TRBJ1-6, with a tentative D call TRBD1 (6 bases). The CDR3 sequence is 15 residues long. Germline CDR1 is SGHTA and CDR2 is FQGNSA. The V end lost 5 bases, the J end lost 6 bases, and 14 bases lay between the germline ends. The CDR3 sequence is CASSRTGSRNSPLHF. The DNA for the CDR3 is TGTGCCAGCAGCCGTACAGGGTCCCGTAATTCACCCCTCCACTTT.

This sequence joins TRBV6-6 and TRBJ1-2; 9 bases line up with TRBD1. The germline gives CDR1 MNHNY, CDR2 SVGAGI (reference sequence). V dropped 8 bases and J dropped 4; count of bases not matched to a gene: 8. The CDR3 has 14 residues. Here the CDR3 DNA reads TGTGCCAGCGGCAACAGGGGGCGAAGCTATGGCTACACCTTC. It specifies CASGNRGRSYGYTF.

The rearrangement links TRBV21-1 to TRBJ2-7; the table names TRBD2, a call not compared with the DNA. TRBV21-1 is a pseudogene locus. CDR3 length: 18 residues. This chain's CDR3 is CASSRGEGARWRGREQYV. CDR3 DNA sequence: TGTGCCAGCAGCCGGGGAGAAGGGGCTAGGTGGAGGGGACGCGAGCAGTACGTC.

This chain uses TRBV9 with TRBJ1-2, with 9 nucleotides matching TRBD1. From germline, CDR1 is SGDLS and CDR2 YYNGEE. The CDR3 runs to 11 residues. V was clipped by 8 bases and J by 13 bases; unmatched bases: 9. CDR3 coding DNA: TGTGCCAGTTCCCGGGACAGGGTTCGCACCTTC. Protein product: CASSRDRVRTF.

This rearrangement joins TRBV19 to TRBJ2-1; tentative D call: TRBD1 (6 bases). The CDR3 totals 12 residues. CDR1 and CDR2 from the germline V gene are LNHDA and SQIVND (reference sequence). Deletions cut 9 bases from V and 5 bases from J, with 11 bases between. Here the CDR3 DNA reads TGTGCCAGCCATGGGGGCCACAATGAGCAGTTCTTC. Amino acid sequence: CASHGGHNEQFF.

The chain recombines TRBV7-6 with TRBJ2-7; D perhaps matches TRBD1 (6 bases). V was trimmed by 1 base and J by 3 bases, leaving 10 bases between them. The CDR3 contains 14 residues. From germline, CDR1 is SGHVS and CDR2 FNYEAQ. CDR3: CASSLGTRGYEQYV. The CDR3 coding sequence is TGTGCCAGCAGCTTAGGGACCAGGGGCTACGAGCAGTACGTC.

The chain couples TRBV30 to TRBJ1-4; perhaps TRBD1 as D (5 bases). The germline V and J ends were trimmed by 0 bases and 6 bases, with 14 bases remaining between them. This CDR3 comprises 15 residues. CDR1 is GTSNPN and CDR2 is SVGIG in the germline V gene (reference sequence). CDR3 amino acids: CAWSVRSGQDEKLFF. The CDR3 DNA is TGTGCCTGGAGTGTACGATCAGGGCAGGATGAAAAACTGTTTTTT.

In this sample, this clone turned up a few times. This chain's CDR3 is CAISVGGYYGYTF. The DNA of the CDR3 is TGTGCCATCAGTGTCGGGGGTTACTATGGCTACACCTTC. This chain links TRBV10-3 with TRBJ1-2, with a tentative D call TRBD1 (5 bases). Germline V gene data show CDR1 as ENHRY and CDR2 as SYGVKD. V was trimmed by 4 bases and J by 3 bases, leaving 9 bases between them. There are 13 residues in the CDR3.

This clone was picked up a small number of times. This CDR3 reads CASRGTWHISGDTQYF. The CDR3 DNA reads TGTGCCAGCAGGGGGACTTGGCACATATCTGGGGATACGCAGTATTTT. This rearrangement joins TRBV7-9 to TRBJ2-3; a possible D gene is TRBD2 (6 bases). CDR1 and CDR2 from the germline V gene are SEHNR and FQNEAQ (reference sequence). Trimming stripped 6 bases from V and 6 bases from J, with 22 bases between. The CDR3 length is 16 residues. Full variable domain (rest looked up from reference TRBV7-9 and TRBJ2-3): DTGVSQNPRHKITKRGQNVTFRCDPISEHNRLYWYRQTLGQGPEFLTYFQNEAQLEKSRLLSDRFSAERPKGSFSTLEIQRTEQGDSAMYLCASRGTWHISGDTQYFGPGTRLTVL.

The V and J genes are TRBV4-2 and TRBJ2-5; the match to TRBD2 covers 11 bases. Germline V gene lookup returns CDR1 LGHNA and CDR2 YNFKEQ. The CDR3 totals 16 residues. V was pared by 4 bases and J by 1 base, with 5 bases of the junction left unmatched. The CDR3 loop reads CASSRTSGGAQETQYF. The DNA for the CDR3 is TGTGCCAGCAGCCGAACTAGCGGGGGAGCCCAAGAGACCCAGTACTTC.

This clone was observed a single time. The chain joins TRBV15 to TRBJ2-4; 8 bases are shared with TRBD2. The germline V gene encodes CDR1 LNHNV and CDR2 YYDKDF (reference sequence). This CDR3 region has 17 residues. The ends lost 0 bases at V and 0 bases at J; junction bases unmatched: 4. The CDR3 loop is CATSREAGALAKNIQYF. The CDR3 DNA is TGTGCCACCAGCAGAGAAGCGGGGGCGCTAGCCAAAAACATTCAGTACTTC. Full variable domain (missing parts from reference TRBV15 and TRBJ2-4): DAMVIQNPRYQVTQFGKPVTLSCSQTLNHNVMYWYQQKSSQAPKLLFHYYDKDFNNEADTPDNFQSRRPNTSFCFLDIRSPGLGDTAMYLCATSREAGALAKNIQYFGAGTRLSVL.

This clone was counted only a few times. The rearrangement joins TRBV10-1 to TRBJ1-6; no reliable D call. This CDR3 is built from 16 residues. Germline-derived CDR1 and CDR2 are WNHNN and SYGVQD (reference sequence). Trimming removed 7 bases at V and 8 bases at J, with 21 bases between. The chain's CDR3 is CASITLPGPMDSPLHF. The CDR3, as DNA: TGCGCCAGCATTACACTACCTGGCCCGATGGATTCACCCCTCCACTTT.

The genes are TRBV9 and TRBJ1-5, with D hard to call. CDR1 SGDLS and CDR2 YYNGEE come from the germline V gene. Trimming left V 0 bases short and J 0 bases short, with 7 bases between. CDR3 length: 15 residues. CDR3 sequence: CASSVGAYSNQPQHF. The DNA of the CDR3 is TGTGCCAGCAGCGTAGGCGCATATAGCAATCAGCCCCAGCATTTT.

CDR3 loop: CASSRSGTGGKSYGYTF. As DNA, the CDR3 is TGTGCCAGCAGCCGGAGTGGGACAGGGGGTAAAAGCTATGGCTACACCTTC. The chain has TRBV7-6 and TRBJ1-2, with 11 bases aligning to TRBD1. J was trimmed by 4 bases and V by 5 bases; bases with no gene match: 12. The CDR3 runs 17 residues. Germline assignment: CDR1 SGHVS and CDR2 FNYEAQ.

This rearrangement joins TRBV9 to TRBJ2-7, with 7 positions matching TRBD1. The V segment lost 1 base and the J segment 4 bases; nucleotides outside the gene matches: 5. Germline CDR1 reads SGDLS; CDR2 reads YYNGEE. The CDR3 spans 14 residues. CDR3 region: CASSVQGDLYEQYF. CDR3 DNA: TGTGCCAGCAGCGTACAGGGGGATCTTTACGAGCAGTACTTC.

This clone is deemed medium-sized. The chain links TRBV6-5 to TRBJ1-5; D gene ambiguous. From germline, CDR1 is MNHEY and CDR2 SVGAGI. The CDR3 loop spans 15 amino acids. Trimming cost V 0 bases and J 0 bases, with 6 bases left between them. The CDR3 DNA is TGTGCCAGCAGTTACTCGAGTCTTAGCAATCAGCCCCAGCATTTT. This encodes CASSYSSLSNQPQHF.

The chain couples TRBV5-1 to TRBJ2-3, with D perhaps TRBD1 (5 bases). V was shortened by 5 bases and J by 5 bases, with 12 bases between the two germline ends. Per the germline V gene, CDR1 is SGHRS and CDR2 is YFSETQ. This CDR3 spans 13 amino acids. This chain's CDR3 is CASRQGDQDTQYF. The DNA for the CDR3 is TGCGCCAGCAGGCAGGGTGATCAAGATACGCAGTATTTT.

The rearrangement joins TRBV7-9 to TRBJ1-4; D gene uncertain. The V and J ends lost 5 bases and 7 bases respectively, with 20 bases between them. This CDR3 spans 16 amino acids. Germline CDR1 and CDR2: SEHNR and FQNEAQ (reference sequence). CDR3: CASSPPGARAGEKLFF. CDR3 nucleotides: TGTGCCAGCAGCCCCCCCGGTGCGAGGGCTGGTGAAAAACTGTTTTTT.

Of note for this clone: Germline is not matched at one junction end, which may reflect a read error. The chain uses TRBV18 and TRBJ2-2; possible D gene TRBD2, 6 bases. The length of the CDR3 is 14 residues. Per the germline V gene, CDR1 is KGHSH and CDR2 is LQKENI. As DNA, the CDR3 is TGTGCCAGCTCACCTCGGGACTCCACCGGGAAGCTGTTTTTT. Protein: CASSPRDSTGKLFF.

The genes are TRBV18 and TRBJ1-5; TRBD1 is a possible D gene (6 bases). The CDR3 totals 16 residues. The V end was cut by 1 base, the J end by 5 bases, with 15 bases between. The V gene's germline CDR1 is KGHSH and CDR2 LQKENI. This chain's CDR3 is CASSPRGGHEDQPQHF. The CDR3 DNA follows: TGTGCCAGCTCACCACGGGGGGGGCACGAGGATCAGCCCCAGCATTTT.

The chain uses TRBV10-3 and TRBJ2-5; D is undetermined. V shed 6 bases and J shed 5 bases, with 16 bases lying between them. Germline values: CDR1 ENHRY, CDR2 SYGVKD. CDR3 length: 14 amino acids. DNA of the CDR3: TGTGCCATCAGGCCCAGTGGGGATGGCGAGACCCAGTACTTC. Translating it yields CAIRPSGDGETQYF.